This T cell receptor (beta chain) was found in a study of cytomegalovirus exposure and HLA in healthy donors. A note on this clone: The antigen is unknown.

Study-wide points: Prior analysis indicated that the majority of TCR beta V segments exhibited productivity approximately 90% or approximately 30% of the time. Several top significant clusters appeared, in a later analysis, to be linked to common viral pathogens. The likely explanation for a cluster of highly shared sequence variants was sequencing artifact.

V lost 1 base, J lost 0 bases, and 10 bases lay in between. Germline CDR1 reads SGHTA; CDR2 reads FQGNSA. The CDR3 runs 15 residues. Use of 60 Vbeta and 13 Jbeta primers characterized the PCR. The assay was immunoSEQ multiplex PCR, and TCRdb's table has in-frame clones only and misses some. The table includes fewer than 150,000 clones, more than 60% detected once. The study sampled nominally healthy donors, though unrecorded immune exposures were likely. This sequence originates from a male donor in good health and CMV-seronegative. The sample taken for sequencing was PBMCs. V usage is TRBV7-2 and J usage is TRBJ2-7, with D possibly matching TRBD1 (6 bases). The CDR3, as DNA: TGTGCCAGCAGCTTAGAGAGGGGGAGCTCCTACGAGCAGTACTTC. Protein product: CASSLERGSSYEQYF.